Listed below are T cell receptor beta chains from one sample, sequenced in a study of regulatory T cells in long-lasting Graves disease. Each CDR3 protein gets one entry after TCRdb re-called the multiplex PCR reads with MiXCR. The data hold roughly 700,000 distinct CDR3 sequences, with 25% to 35% observed a single time. The sample consisted of peripheral blood mononuclear cells (PBMCs), taken when the disease was refractory, from a patient treated with antithyroid drugs. The receptor source for this set is a female donor with Graves disease. The CDR3 runs from the conserved cysteine through the conserved F or W. Each record gives: J gene, V gene, clone size, D gene, CDR3 DNA, CDR3 protein. The D gene is left open where the match is weak. Some rows mark clone size as missing; the rest say once, few, many or name a class of expanded clone.

>TRBJ1-6|TRBV12-3/TRBV12-4|few|-
TGTGCCAGCAGTTTAGGGGGGCCAGTCACCTATAATTCACCCCTCCACTTT
CASSLGGPVTYNSPLHF
>TRBJ2-5|TRBV5-6|many|-
TGTGCCAGCAGCCCGAAGACAGGCGGGGAGACCCAGTACTTC
CASSPKTGGETQYF
>TRBJ1-4|TRBV25-1|-|-
TGTGCCAGCACCAGCCGTAATGAAAAACTGTTTTTT
CASTSRNEKLFF
>TRBJ1-1|TRBV7-9|few|TRBD1
TGTGCCAGCAGCCCCCAGGGACAGCTGAACACTGAAGCTTTCTTT
CASSPQGQLNTEAFF
>TRBJ1-1|TRBV6-2/TRBV6-3|few|TRBD1
TGTGCCAGCAGTTACATCCGCGACAGGGTGAACACTGAAGCTTTCTTT
CASSYIRDRVNTEAFF
>TRBJ1-1|TRBV20-1|few|-
TGCAGTGCTAGGAGGGGTCTGCGAAACACTGAAGCTTTCTTT
CSARRGLRNTEAFF
>TRBJ1-5|TRBV7-2|few|-
TGTGCCAGCAGCTTAGTGCTGACAGGCAATCAGCCCCAGCATTTT
CASSLVLTGNQPQHF
>TRBJ1-3|TRBV12-5|-|-
TGTGCTAGTGCCCTGCGGAGGGCTGGTGGAAACACCATATATTTT
CASALRRAGGNTIYF
>TRBJ2-7|TRBV13|-|-
TGTGCCAGCAGCGCGACAACAAACGAGCAGTACTTC
CASSATTNEQYF
>TRBJ1-4|TRBV20-1|-|TRBD1
TGCAGTGCGGGACAGATTAATGAAAAACTGTTTTTT
CSAGQINEKLFF
>TRBJ1-5|TRBV28|-|-
TGTGCCAGCACCGACGGTGCACAGGATTTTCAGCCCCAGCATTTT
CASTDGAQDFQPQHF
>TRBJ2-2|TRBV2|-|TRBD2
TGTGCCAGCAGTAATAGCGGAGCGGGATCGGCGGAGGAGCTGTTTTTT
CASSNSGAGSAEELFF
>TRBJ1-2|TRBV30|-|-
TGTGCCTGGAGTGTACTCGAGGGCTACACCTTC
CAWSVLEGYTF
>TRBJ1-4|TRBV28|-|-
TGTGCCAGCAGTTTAGTCGTTATCGGCGACCCAACTAATGAAAAACTGTTTTTT
CASSLVVIGDPTNEKLFF
>TRBJ1-2|TRBV19|-|-
TGTGCCAGTAGTATAGGTCAGGGAGAAAACTATGGCTACACCTTC
CASSIGQGENYGYTF
>TRBJ2-5|TRBV13|few|-
TGTGCCAGCAGCTTAGGTGGACGGCAACAAGAGACCCAGTACTTC
CASSLGGRQQETQYF
>TRBJ1-5|TRBV6-1|-|-
TGTGCCAGCAGTGAATTCTGGGGTTCGGGCAATCAGCCCCAGCATTTT
CASSEFWGSGNQPQHF
>TRBJ2-4|TRBV29-1|-|-
TGCAGCGTTGGAAGGTCCTACTCAGCCAAAAACATTCAGTACTTC
CSVGRSYSAKNIQYF
>TRBJ2-7|TRBV6-2/TRBV6-3|few|TRBD2
TGTGCCAGCAATAGAGCGGGAGGATTCCACGAGCAGTACTTC
CASNRAGGFHEQYF
>TRBJ2-7|TRBV20-1|few|-
TGCAGTGCTAGTGCTAACTCCTACGAGCAGTACTTC
CSASANSYEQYF
>TRBJ2-7|TRBV6-1|many|-
TGTGCCAGCAGTGCGTCAAGCCCCGGGCAGTACTTC
CASSASSPGQYF
>TRBJ1-1|TRBV11-2|many|-
TGTGCCAGCAGCTTAGTGGCGGGAGACACTGAAGCTTTCTTT
CASSLVAGDTEAFF
>TRBJ1-4|TRBV15|once|-
TGTGCCACCAGCAGAGGAGGGAATAATGAAAAACTGTTTTTT
CATSRGGNNEKLFF
>TRBJ1-1|TRBV29-1|many|-
TGCAGCGTTGATTTGGGGGGAATGAACACTGAAGCTTTCTTT
CSVDLGGMNTEAFF
>TRBJ2-7|TRBV4-1|few|-
TGCGCCAGCAGCCAAAGGGAAGCCTACGAGCAGTACTTC
CASSQREAYEQYF
>TRBJ1-6|TRBV7-3|many|-
TGTGCCAGCAGCCCAAGGGGAGGGCCGGGTTCACCCCTCCACTTT
CASSPRGGPGSPLHF